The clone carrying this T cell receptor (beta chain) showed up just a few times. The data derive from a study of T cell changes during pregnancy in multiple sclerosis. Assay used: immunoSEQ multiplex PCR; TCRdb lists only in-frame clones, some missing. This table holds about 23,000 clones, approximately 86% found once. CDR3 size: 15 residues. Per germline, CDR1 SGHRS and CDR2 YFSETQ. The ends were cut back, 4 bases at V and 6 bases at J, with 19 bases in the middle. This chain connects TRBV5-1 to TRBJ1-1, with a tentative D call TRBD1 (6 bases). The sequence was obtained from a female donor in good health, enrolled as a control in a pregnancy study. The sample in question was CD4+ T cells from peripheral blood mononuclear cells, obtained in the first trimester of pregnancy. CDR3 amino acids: CASSPKVGGGSEAFF. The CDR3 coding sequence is TGCGCCAGCAGCCCCAAAGTCGGCGGGGGCTCTGAAGCTTTCTTT.